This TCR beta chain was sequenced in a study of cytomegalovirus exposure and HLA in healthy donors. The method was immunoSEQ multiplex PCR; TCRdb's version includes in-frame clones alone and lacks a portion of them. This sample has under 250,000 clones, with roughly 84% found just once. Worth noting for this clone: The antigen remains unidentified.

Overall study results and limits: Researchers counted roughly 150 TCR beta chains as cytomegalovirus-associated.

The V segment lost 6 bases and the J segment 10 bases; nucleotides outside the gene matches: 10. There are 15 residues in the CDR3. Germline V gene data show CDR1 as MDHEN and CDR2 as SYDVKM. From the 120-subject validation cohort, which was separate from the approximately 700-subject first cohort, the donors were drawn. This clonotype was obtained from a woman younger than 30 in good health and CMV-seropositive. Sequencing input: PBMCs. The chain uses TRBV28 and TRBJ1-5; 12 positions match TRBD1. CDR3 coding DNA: TGTGCCAGCAGGGGGACAGGGGGCGCGGGGCGTCCCCAGCATTTT. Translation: CASRGTGGAGRPQHF.